This T cell receptor beta chain was found in a study of T cells after yellow fever vaccination. Study details: Preparation of fractions with low cell numbers was performed using SMART-Seq v4 Ultra Low Input.

Findings of the study overall: Clones from primary vaccination mostly reappeared after the booster (around 96% CD4, under 90% CD8).

They built TCR cDNA with 5'RACE template switching, a step that put in a universal primer site and UMIs. Using its own MiXCR run on the 5' RACE reads, TCRdb lists one record per CDR3 protein. This sample carries 300,000 or so distinct CDR3 sequences, approximately 10% of them seen once, and the ten largest clones take around 3.3%. This clonotype was seen only a few times. No antigen is known for it. This CDR3 is 12 amino acids long. Germline assignment: CDR1 SGHTA and CDR2 FQGNSA. Trimming pared 4 bases from V and 5 bases from J, leaving 8 bases between. V usage is TRBV7-2 and J usage is TRBJ2-5; D call uncertain. Sequences were derived from CD4+ T cells sorted from PBMCs, sampled 5 days after the yellow fever booster vaccination. This clonotype was sampled from a young man who received the YFV17D yellow fever vaccine. The CDR3 DNA is TGTGCCAGCAGCTCAGGAAGGGAGACCCAGTACTTC. It specifies CASSSGRETQYF.